This T cell receptor (beta chain) was profiled in a study of blood T cell repertoires in COVID-19. Study-wide background: Collection of acute and convalescent COVID-19 samples took place in the United States, Italy and Spain.

CDR1 SSHAT and CDR2 FNYEAQ come from the germline V gene (reference sequence). There are 15 residues in the CDR3. On this clone: Compared with germline, one end of the junction differs, possibly owing to a read error.

Authors' data handling: Reference gene primer amplification yielded estimated nucleated cell counts. Clones were sequenced by immunoSEQ multiplex PCR, and TCRdb holds only the in-frame ones, with some missing. The V and J calls and the clone size are those of that table, but D and trimming were determined from the DNA. The table shows 290,000 or so clones, with 90% occurring only once. The source is a woman younger than 35 with acute COVID-19. Sequencing was done on a sample of PBMCs or T cells enriched from blood (not recorded which). The V gene is TRBV7-7, the J gene TRBJ2-5, with TRBD1 matching over 10 bases. CDR3 in amino acids: CASSLAGQGGETQYF. The DNA for the CDR3 is TGTGCTAGCAGCTTAGCTGGACAGGGGGGAGAGACCCAGTACTTC.